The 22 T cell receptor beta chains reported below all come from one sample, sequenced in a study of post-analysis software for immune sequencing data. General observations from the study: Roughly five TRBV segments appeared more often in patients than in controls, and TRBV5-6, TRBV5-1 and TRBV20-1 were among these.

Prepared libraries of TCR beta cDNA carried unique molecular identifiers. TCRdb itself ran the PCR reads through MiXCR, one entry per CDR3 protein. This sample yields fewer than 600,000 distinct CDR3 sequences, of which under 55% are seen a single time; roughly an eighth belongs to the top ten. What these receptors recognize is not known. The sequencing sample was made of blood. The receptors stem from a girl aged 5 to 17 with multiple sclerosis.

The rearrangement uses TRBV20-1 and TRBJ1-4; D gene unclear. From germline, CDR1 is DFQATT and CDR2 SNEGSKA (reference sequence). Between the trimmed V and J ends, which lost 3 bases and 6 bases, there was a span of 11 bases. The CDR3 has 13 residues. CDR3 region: CSASHSMDEKLFF. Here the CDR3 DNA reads TGCAGTGCTAGTCACTCGATGGATGAAAAACTGTTTTTT.

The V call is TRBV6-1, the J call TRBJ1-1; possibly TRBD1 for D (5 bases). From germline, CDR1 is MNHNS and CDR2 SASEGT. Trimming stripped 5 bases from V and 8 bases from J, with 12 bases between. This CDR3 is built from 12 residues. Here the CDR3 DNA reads TGTGCCAGCAGTTCCGGGGCACCCGAAGCTTTCTTT. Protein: CASSSGAPEAFF.

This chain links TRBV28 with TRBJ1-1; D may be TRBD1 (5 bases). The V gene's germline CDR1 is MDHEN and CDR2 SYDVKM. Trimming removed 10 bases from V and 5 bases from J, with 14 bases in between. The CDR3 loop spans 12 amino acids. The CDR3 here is CATYPGATEAFF. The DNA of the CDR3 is TGTGCCACATACCCCGGGGCTACTGAAGCTTTCTTT.

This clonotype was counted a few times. The CDR3 sequence is CSARGQGWPGEQFF. CDR3 DNA: TGCAGTGCTAGAGGACAGGGGTGGCCAGGCGAGCAGTTCTTC. The V and J genes are TRBV20-1 and TRBJ2-1; 8 bases fit TRBD1. V lost 1 base to trimming and J lost 10 bases; unmatched junction nucleotides: 9. From germline, CDR1 is DFQATT and CDR2 SNEGSKA (reference sequence). The CDR3 is 14 amino acids.

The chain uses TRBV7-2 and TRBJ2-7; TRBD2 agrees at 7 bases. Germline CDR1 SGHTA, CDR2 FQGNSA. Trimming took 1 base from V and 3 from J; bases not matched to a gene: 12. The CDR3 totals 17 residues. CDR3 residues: CASSLERPSGIFYEQYF. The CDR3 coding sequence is TGTGCCAGCAGCTTAGAACGGCCTAGCGGCATATTCTACGAGCAGTACTTC.

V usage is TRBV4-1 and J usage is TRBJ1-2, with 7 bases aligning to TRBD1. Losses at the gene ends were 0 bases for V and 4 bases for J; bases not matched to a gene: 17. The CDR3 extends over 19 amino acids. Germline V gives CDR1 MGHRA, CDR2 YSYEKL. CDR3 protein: CASSQDVGTASHRGYGYTF. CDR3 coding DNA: TGCGCCAGCAGCCAAGATGTTGGGACAGCATCTCATAGAGGCTATGGCTACACCTTC.

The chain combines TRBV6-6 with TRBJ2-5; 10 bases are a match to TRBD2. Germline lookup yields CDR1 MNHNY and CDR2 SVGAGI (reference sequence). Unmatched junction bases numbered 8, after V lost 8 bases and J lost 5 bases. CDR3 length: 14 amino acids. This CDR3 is CASGLAGELETQYF. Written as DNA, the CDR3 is TGTGCCAGCGGGCTAGCGGGAGAGCTGGAGACCCAGTACTTC.

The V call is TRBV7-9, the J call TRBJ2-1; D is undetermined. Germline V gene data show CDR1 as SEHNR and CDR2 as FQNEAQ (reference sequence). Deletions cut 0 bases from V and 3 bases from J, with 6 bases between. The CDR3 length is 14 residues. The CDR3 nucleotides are TGTGCCAGCAGCTTAGCTCGGCACTACAATGAGCAGTTCTTC. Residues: CASSLARHYNEQFF.

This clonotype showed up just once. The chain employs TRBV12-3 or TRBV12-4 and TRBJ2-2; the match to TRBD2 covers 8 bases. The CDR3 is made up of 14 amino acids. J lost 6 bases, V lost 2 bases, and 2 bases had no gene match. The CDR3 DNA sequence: TGTGCCAGCAGTTTACTAGCGGGCCCCGGGGAGCTGTTTTTT. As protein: CASSLLAGPGELFF.

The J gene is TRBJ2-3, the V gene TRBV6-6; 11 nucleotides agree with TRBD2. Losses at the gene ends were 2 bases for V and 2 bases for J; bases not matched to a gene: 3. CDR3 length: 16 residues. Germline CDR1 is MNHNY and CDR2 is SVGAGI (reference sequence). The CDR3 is CASSYSSGRVTDTQYF. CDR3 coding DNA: TGTGCCAGCAGTTACAGTAGCGGGAGGGTCACAGATACGCAGTATTTT.

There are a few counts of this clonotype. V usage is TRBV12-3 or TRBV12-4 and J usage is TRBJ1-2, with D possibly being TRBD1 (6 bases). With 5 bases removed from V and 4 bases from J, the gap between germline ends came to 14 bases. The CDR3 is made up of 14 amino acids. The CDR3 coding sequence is TGTGCCAGCAGTGGTCAGGGGAGGAGCTATGGCTACACCTTC. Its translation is CASSGQGRSYGYTF.

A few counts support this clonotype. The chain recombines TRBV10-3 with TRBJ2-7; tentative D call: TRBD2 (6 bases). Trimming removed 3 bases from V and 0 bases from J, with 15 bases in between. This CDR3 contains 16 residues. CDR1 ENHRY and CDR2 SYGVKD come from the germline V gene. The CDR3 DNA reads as TGTGCCATCAGTGATTCCGGGACTGGGAGCTCCTACGAGCAGTACTTC. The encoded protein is CAISDSGTGSSYEQYF.

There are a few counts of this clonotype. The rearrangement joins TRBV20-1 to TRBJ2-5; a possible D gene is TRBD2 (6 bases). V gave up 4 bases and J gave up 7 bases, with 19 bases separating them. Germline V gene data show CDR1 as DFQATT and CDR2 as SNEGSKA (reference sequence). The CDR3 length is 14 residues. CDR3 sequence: CSATSAPALGTQYF. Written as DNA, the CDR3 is TGCAGTGCTACTAGCGCCCCGGCCCTAGGGACCCAGTACTTC.

The CDR3 protein is CASSQDRGSNTEAFF. Written as DNA, the CDR3 is TGCGCCAGCAGCCAAGATCGCGGCTCGAACACTGAAGCTTTCTTT. The chain joins TRBV4-3 to TRBJ1-1; no clear D. Germline loops: CDR1 LGHNA, CDR2 YSLEER. The CDR3 has 15 amino acids. The V end lost 0 bases, the J end lost 1 base, and 9 bases lay between the germline ends.

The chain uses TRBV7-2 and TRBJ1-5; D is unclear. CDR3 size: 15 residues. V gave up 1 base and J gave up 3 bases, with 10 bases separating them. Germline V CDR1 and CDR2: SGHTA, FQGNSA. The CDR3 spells CASSLGSGDNQPQHF. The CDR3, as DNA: TGTGCCAGCAGCTTAGGTTCTGGAGACAATCAGCCCCAGCATTTT.

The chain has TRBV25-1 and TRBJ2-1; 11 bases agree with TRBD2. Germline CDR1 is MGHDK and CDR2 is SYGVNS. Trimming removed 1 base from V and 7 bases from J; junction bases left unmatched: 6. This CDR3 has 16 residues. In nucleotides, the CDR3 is TGTGCCAGCAGTGAATCAATAGCGGGAGGGTATAATGAGCAGTTCTTC. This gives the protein CASSESIAGGYNEQFF.

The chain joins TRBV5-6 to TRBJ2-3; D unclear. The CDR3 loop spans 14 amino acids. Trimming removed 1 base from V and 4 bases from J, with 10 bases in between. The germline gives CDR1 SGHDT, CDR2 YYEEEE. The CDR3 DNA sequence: TGTGCCAGCAGCTTGTTACGCTCGCCAGATACGCAGTATTTT. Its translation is CASSLLRSPDTQYF.

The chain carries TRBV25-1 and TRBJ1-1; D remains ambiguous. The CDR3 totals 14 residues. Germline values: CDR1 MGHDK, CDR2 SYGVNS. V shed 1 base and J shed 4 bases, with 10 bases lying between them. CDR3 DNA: TGTGCCAGCAGTGAATCGGAGGGTCCCACTGAAGCTTTCTTT. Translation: CASSESEGPTEAFF.

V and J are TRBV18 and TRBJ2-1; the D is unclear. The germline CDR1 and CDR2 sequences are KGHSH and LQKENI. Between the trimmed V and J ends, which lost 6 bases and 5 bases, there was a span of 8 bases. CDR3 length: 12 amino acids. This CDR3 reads CASSPFDNEQFF. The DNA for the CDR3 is TGTGCCAGCTCCCCTTTTGACAATGAGCAGTTCTTC. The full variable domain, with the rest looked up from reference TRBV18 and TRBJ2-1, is NAGVMQNPRHLVRRRGQEARLRCSPMKGHSHVYWYRQLPEEGLKFMVYLQKENIIDESGMPKERFSAEFPKEGPSILRIQQVVRGDSAAYFCASSPFDNEQFFGPGTRLTVL.

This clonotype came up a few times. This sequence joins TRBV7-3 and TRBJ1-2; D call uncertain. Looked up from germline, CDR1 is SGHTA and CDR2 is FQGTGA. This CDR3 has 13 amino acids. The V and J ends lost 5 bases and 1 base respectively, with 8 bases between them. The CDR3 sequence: CASSPHLNYGYTF. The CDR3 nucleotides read TGTGCCAGCAGCCCACACCTTAACTATGGCTACACCTTC.

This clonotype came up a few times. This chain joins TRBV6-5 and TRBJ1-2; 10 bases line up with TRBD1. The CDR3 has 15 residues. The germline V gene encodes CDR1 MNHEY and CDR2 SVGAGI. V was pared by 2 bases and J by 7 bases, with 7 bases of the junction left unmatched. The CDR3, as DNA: TGTGCCAGCAGTTACGAATCCGGGACAGGGGTTGGCTACACCTTC. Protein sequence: CASSYESGTGVGYTF.

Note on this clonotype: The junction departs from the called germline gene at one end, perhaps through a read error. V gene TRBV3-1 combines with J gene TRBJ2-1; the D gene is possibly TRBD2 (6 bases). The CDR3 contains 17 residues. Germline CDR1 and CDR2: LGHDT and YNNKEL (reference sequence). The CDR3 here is CASRQVVSGRSYNEQFF. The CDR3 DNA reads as TGTGCCAGCAGACAAGTCGTGTCAGGGAGGTCCTACAATGAGCAGTTCTTC.